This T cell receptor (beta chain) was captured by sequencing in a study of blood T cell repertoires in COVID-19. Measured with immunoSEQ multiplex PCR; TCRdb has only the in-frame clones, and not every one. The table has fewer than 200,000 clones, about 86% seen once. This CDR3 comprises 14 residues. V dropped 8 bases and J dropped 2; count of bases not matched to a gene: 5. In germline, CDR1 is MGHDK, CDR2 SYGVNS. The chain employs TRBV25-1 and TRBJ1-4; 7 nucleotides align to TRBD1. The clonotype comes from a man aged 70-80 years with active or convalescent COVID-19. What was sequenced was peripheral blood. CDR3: CASVDRETNEKLFF. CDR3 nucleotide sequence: TGTGCCAGCGTAGACAGGGAGACTAATGAAAAACTGTTTTTT.